These 9 T cell receptor beta chains came from one sample sequenced in a study of cytomegalovirus exposure and HLA in healthy donors. The primer mix had 60 Vbeta and 13 Jbeta primers. The assay was immunoSEQ multiplex PCR, and TCRdb's table has in-frame clones only and misses some. The specimen's table records about 60,000 clones. Sequenced sample: PBMCs. Receptors were obtained from a woman between 18 and 30 years old in good health and CMV-seronegative.

The gene calls are TRBV11-3 and TRBJ1-4; 9 positions match TRBD1. The CDR3 is 14 amino acids. Germline V gene lookup returns CDR1 SGHNT and CDR2 YENEEA. The trim removed 3 bases at V and 6 bases at J, leaving 2 bases unmatched. The CDR3: CASSFGQGYEKLFF. As DNA, the CDR3 is TGTGCCAGCAGCTTCGGACAGGGGTATGAAAAACTGTTTTTT. The variable domain in full, completed from reference TRBV11-3 and TRBJ1-4, reads EAGVVQSPRYKIIEKKQPVAFWCNPISGHNTLYWYLQNLGQGPELLIRYENEEAVDDSQLPKDRFSAERLKGVDSTLKIQPAELGDSAVYLCASSFGQGYEKLFFGSGTQLSVL.

The chain carries TRBV7-8 and TRBJ1-4; no firm D call. The CDR3 has 13 residues. Trimming pared 3 bases from V and 4 bases from J, leaving 6 bases between. The germline V gene encodes CDR1 SGHVS and CDR2 FQNEAQ. The CDR3 protein is CASSLDYNEKLFF. CDR3 DNA: TGTGCCAGCAGCTTGGACTATAATGAAAAACTGTTTTTT.

The chain recombines TRBV7-9 with TRBJ1-2; the D is unclear. The CDR3 length is 17 residues. Germline loops: CDR1 SEHNR, CDR2 FQNEAQ (reference sequence). Trimming cost V 7 bases and J 5 bases, with 26 bases left between them. CDR3 DNA: TGTGCCAGCACCCCCCTAAACGCGGCCCAATTACGGTATGGCTACACCTTC. Amino acid sequence: CASTPLNAAQLRYGYTF.

The chain combines TRBV7-9 with TRBJ2-3; maybe TRBD2 (5 bases). CDR1 is SEHNR, CDR2 FQNEAQ, per germline (reference sequence). The CDR3 runs to 15 residues. V lost 3 bases to trimming and J lost 5 bases, with 15 bases between them. The CDR3 region is CASSLGLTEGDTQYF. The CDR3 DNA reads TGTGCCAGCAGCTTGGGCCTTACCGAGGGAGATACGCAGTATTTT. The whole variable domain, filled in from reference TRBV7-9 and TRBJ2-3, reads DTGVSQNPRHKITKRGQNVTFRCDPISEHNRLYWYRQTLGQGPEFLTYFQNEAQLEKSRLLSDRFSAERPKGSFSTLEIQRTEQGDSAMYLCASSLGLTEGDTQYFGPGTRLTVL.

The chain carries TRBV5-1 and TRBJ2-5; D is ambiguous. This CDR3 spans 12 amino acids. CDR1 and CDR2 from the germline V gene are SGHRS and YFSETQ. Trimming removed 0 bases at V and 5 bases at J, with 5 bases between. CDR3 residues: CASSLVRETQYF. The DNA for the CDR3 is TGCGCCAGCAGCTTGGTTCGGGAGACCCAGTACTTC.

The chain joins TRBV27 to TRBJ1-2, with 7 bases that match TRBD1. Germline trimming cut 8 bases from V and 4 bases from J; bases unmatched to any gene: 10. From germline, CDR1 is MNHEY and CDR2 SMNVEV (reference sequence). The CDR3 is 14 amino acids. The CDR3 nucleotides are TGTGCCAGCGCACGGGACAGCCTCAGCTATGGCTACACCTTC. This encodes CASARDSLSYGYTF.

The chain is built from TRBV18 and TRBJ2-2; 9 bases are shared with TRBD1. Per the germline V gene, CDR1 is KGHSH and CDR2 is LQKENI. V dropped 7 bases and J dropped 2; count of bases not matched to a gene: 5. This CDR3 spans 15 amino acids. The CDR3 bases are TGTGCCAGCTTAACAGGGGGCTCAAACACCGGGGAGCTGTTTTTT. It yields the protein CASLTGGSNTGELFF.

The chain is built from TRBV11-3 and TRBJ1-5; possible D gene TRBD1, 6 bases. Germline V CDR1 and CDR2: SGHNT, YENEEA. This CDR3 contains 15 residues. V was cut by 0 bases and J by 7 bases, with 13 bases left in between. The CDR3 DNA sequence: TGTGCCAGCAGCTTAGATGTGCAGGGGAACCAGCCCCAGCATTTT. It yields the protein CASSLDVQGNQPQHF.

The chain employs TRBV11-2 and TRBJ1-1; D is unclear. V shed 1 base and J shed 6 bases, with 15 bases lying between them. This CDR3 is 15 amino acids long. Per germline, CDR1 SGHAT and CDR2 FQNNGV. The CDR3 region is CASSLVSISYSEAFF. The CDR3 DNA follows: TGTGCCAGCAGCTTAGTCAGTATTTCGTATTCTGAAGCTTTCTTT.